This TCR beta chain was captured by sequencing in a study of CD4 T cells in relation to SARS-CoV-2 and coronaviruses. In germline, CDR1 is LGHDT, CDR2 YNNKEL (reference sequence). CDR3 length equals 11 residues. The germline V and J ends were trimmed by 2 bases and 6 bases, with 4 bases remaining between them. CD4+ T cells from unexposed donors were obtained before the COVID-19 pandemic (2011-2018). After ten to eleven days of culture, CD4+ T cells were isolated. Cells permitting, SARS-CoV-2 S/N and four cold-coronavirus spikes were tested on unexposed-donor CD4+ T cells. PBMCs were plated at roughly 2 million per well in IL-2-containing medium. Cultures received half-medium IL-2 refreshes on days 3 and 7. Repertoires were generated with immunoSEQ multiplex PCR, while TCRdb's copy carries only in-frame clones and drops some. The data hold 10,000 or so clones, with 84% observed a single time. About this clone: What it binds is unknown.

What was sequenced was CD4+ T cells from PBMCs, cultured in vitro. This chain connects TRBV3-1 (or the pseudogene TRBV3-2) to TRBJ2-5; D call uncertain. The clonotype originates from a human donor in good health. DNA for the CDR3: TGTGCCAGCAGCCAACGACAGACCCAGTACTTC. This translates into CASSQRQTQYF.